The 21 T cell receptor beta chains below come from one sample, sequenced in a study of response to subunit inactivated influenza vaccine. Via MiXCR, TCRdb re-called the RT-PCR reads, giving one row per CDR3 protein. The sample lists hundreds of thousands of distinct CDR3 sequences, about 14% occurring once. The material was PBMCs from blood, obtained 14 to 15 days before vaccination. The source is a man aged 50 to 60 who received an inactivated influenza vaccine.

This chain uses TRBV29-1 with TRBJ2-7; tentatively, D is TRBD1 (6 bases). The CDR3 spans 13 residues. The V and J ends lost 1 base and 3 bases respectively, with 10 bases between them. The germline V gene has CDR1 SQVTM and CDR2 ANQGSEA. The CDR3 nucleotides read TGCAGCGTTGAAGCGGGCAGGGGCTACGAGCAGTACTTC. Translating it yields CSVEAGRGYEQYF.

This chain connects TRBV6-5 to TRBJ1-1, with D tentatively TRBD1 (5 bases). Germline CDR1 is MNHEY and CDR2 is SVGAGI. Trimming removed 6 bases at V and 1 base at J, with 15 bases between. The CDR3 has 15 amino acids. The CDR3 loop is CASSFLDSQNTEAFF. In nucleotides, the CDR3 is TGTGCCAGCAGCTTCCTCGACAGCCAGAACACTGAAGCTTTCTTT.

This clonotype was detected a few times. The CDR3 DNA sequence: TGTGCCAGCAGCCAAGTAACTGGCTATTTCTCCGGGGAGCTGTTTTTT. This encodes CASSQVTGYFSGELFF. V is TRBV4-2 and J is TRBJ2-2; no clear D. Germline assignment: CDR1 LGHNA and CDR2 YNFKEQ. The CDR3 spans 16 residues. Trimming removed 1 base from V and 6 bases from J, with 15 bases in between.

The chain carries TRBV24-1 and TRBJ1-2; D unresolved. Trimming pared 4 bases from V and 6 bases from J, leaving 20 bases between. Looked up from germline, CDR1 is KGHDR and CDR2 is SFDVKD. CDR3 length: 16 amino acids. The CDR3 reads CATSDRDQAVADGYTF. CDR3 in DNA: TGTGCCACCAGTGACCGCGATCAAGCAGTAGCGGATGGCTACACCTTC.

This clonotype was seen a handful of times. V is TRBV6-5 and J is TRBJ1-6; D remains unclear. CDR1 is MNHEY and CDR2 is SVGAGI in the germline V gene. This CDR3 region has 15 residues. V was cut by 0 bases and J by 7 bases, with 10 bases left in between. The DNA for the CDR3 is TGTGCCAGCAGTTACTCCTGGGGTCGGAATTCACCCCTCCACTTT. It translates to CASSYSWGRNSPLHF.

This clonotype appeared a few times. CDR3 sequence (DNA): TGCAGTGCTACGAAATACGGGACTACTCCTAGCACAGATACGCAGTATTTT. It specifies CSATKYGTTPSTDTQYF. This chain uses TRBV20-1 with TRBJ2-3, with 7 nucleotides matching TRBD2. Trimming removed 4 bases from V and 0 bases from J; junction bases left unmatched: 13. CDR3 length: 17 residues. The germline V gene encodes CDR1 DFQATT and CDR2 SNEGSKA (reference sequence).

This clonotype was detected only a few times. The gene calls are TRBV7-8 and TRBJ1-6; D is possibly TRBD1 (5 bases). The V end lost 5 bases, the J end lost 7 bases, and 15 bases lay between the germline ends. The CDR3 runs 15 residues. The V gene's germline CDR1 is SGHVS and CDR2 FQNEAQ. CDR3 amino acids: CASSESGTGNSPLHF. DNA of the CDR3: TGTGCCAGCAGCGAAAGTGGGACTGGGAATTCACCCCTCCACTTT.

This clonotype was detected many times. The chain uses TRBV28 and TRBJ1-5, with D tentatively TRBD1 (5 bases). Trimming removed 3 bases at V and 1 base at J, with 10 bases between. CDR3 length equals 15 residues. CDR1 and CDR2 from the germline V gene are MDHEN and SYDVKM. The CDR3 here is CASSLGGPSNQPQHF. CDR3 nucleotide sequence: TGTGCCAGCAGTTTGGGGGGACCGAGCAATCAGCCCCAGCATTTT.

A few counts support this clonotype. The chain's CDR3 is CSARVALAGNEQFF. CDR3 nucleotide sequence: TGCAGTGCTAGAGTAGCGCTAGCGGGGAATGAGCAGTTCTTC. The J gene is TRBJ2-1, the V gene TRBV20-1; 9 bases map to TRBD2. The CDR3 runs to 14 residues. Germline CDR1 is DFQATT and CDR2 is SNEGSKA (reference sequence). V shed 1 base, J shed 7 bases, and the junction held 5 bases outside the gene matches.

This clonotype was counted at least ten times. V usage is TRBV12-3 or TRBV12-4 and J usage is TRBJ1-2, with 8 bases fitting TRBD1. Trimming at V came to 8 bases and at J to 5 bases, leaving 4 bases not matched to a gene. CDR3 size: 12 residues. CDR3 sequence reads: CASQGAGYGYTF. The DNA of the CDR3 is TGTGCCAGCCAGGGGGCAGGATATGGCTACACCTTC.

This clonotype was detected many times. The V call is TRBV20-1, the J call TRBJ1-1, with D uncertain. V lost 1 base and J 1 base, leaving 10 bases between the germline ends. This CDR3 is built from 14 residues. Germline V CDR1 and CDR2: DFQATT, SNEGSKA (reference sequence). CDR3 sequence reads: CSARGPRRNTEAFF. CDR3 in DNA: TGCAGTGCTAGAGGCCCGCGGCGGAACACTGAAGCTTTCTTT.

The chain employs TRBV4-3 and TRBJ2-7, with 7 bases aligning to TRBD1. Germline CDR1 reads LGHNA; CDR2 reads YSLEER. This CDR3 region has 17 residues. With V trimmed by 0 bases and J by 0 bases, 8 bases remained unmatched. CDR3 DNA sequence: TGCGCCAGCAGCCAAGATACCCCTACAGGGGTCTCCTACGAGCAGTACTTC. The encoded protein is CASSQDTPTGVSYEQYF.

The chain employs TRBV24-1 and TRBJ1-5, with D uncertain. Per the germline V gene, CDR1 is KGHDR and CDR2 is SFDVKD. This CDR3 has 14 residues. V gave up 7 bases and J gave up 3 bases, with 12 bases separating them. The CDR3 nucleotides are TGTGCCACCAGCCCCGAGTGGGACAATCAGCCCCAGCATTTT. It specifies CATSPEWDNQPQHF.

This clonotype was recorded at least ten times. The chain uses TRBV4-2 and TRBJ2-1; possibly TRBD2 for D (6 bases). Germline loops: CDR1 LGHNA, CDR2 YNFKEQ. CDR3 length equals 16 residues. Trimming pared 0 bases from V and 9 bases from J, leaving 18 bases between. CDR3 coding DNA: TGTGCCAGCAGCCAAGAATCGGGGGACTTTCTAGGTGAGCAGTTCTTC. Protein: CASSQESGDFLGEQFF.

Ten or more counts support this clonotype. CDR3 sequence reads: CSGTGQENTDTQYF. CDR3 bases: TGCAGCGGCACGGGACAGGAAAACACAGATACGCAGTATTTT. This chain uses TRBV29-1 with TRBJ2-3; 8 nucleotides align to TRBD1. V dropped 7 bases and J dropped 2; count of bases not matched to a gene: 8. This CDR3 region has 14 residues. CDR1 SQVTM and CDR2 ANQGSEA come from the germline V gene.

The chain is built from TRBV29-1 and TRBJ2-7, with 8 nucleotides matching TRBD2. CDR1 is SQVTM, CDR2 ANQGSEA, per germline. J lost 0 bases, V lost 6 bases, and 4 bases had no gene match. The CDR3 has 13 residues. CDR3 DNA: TGCAGCGTGACTAGCGCCCACTCCTACGAGCAGTACTTC. This gives the protein CSVTSAHSYEQYF.

The rearrangement joins TRBV3-1 to TRBJ2-3; D is tentatively TRBD1 or TRBD2 (5 bases each). The V end lost 1 base, the J end lost 2 bases, and 13 bases lay between the germline ends. Looked up from germline, CDR1 is LGHDT and CDR2 is YNNKEL (reference sequence). The CDR3 loop spans 16 amino acids. Here the CDR3 reads CASSQVGGGDTDTQYF. CDR3 sequence (DNA): TGTGCCAGCAGCCAAGTAGGTGGGGGAGACACAGATACGCAGTATTTT.

The sample holds a few counts of this clonotype. The chain joins TRBV7-9 to TRBJ2-3; unclear D gene. The CDR3 has 14 residues. Germline assignment: CDR1 SEHNR and CDR2 FQNEAQ (reference sequence). V was clipped by 5 bases and J by 3 bases, with 12 bases between them. The CDR3 is CASSRRDGTDTQYF. CDR3 nucleotide sequence: TGTGCCAGCAGCCGACGCGATGGGACAGATACGCAGTATTTT.

CDR3 in DNA: TGTGCCAGCAGTTACGTGGGCACGGATTCACCCCTCCACTTT. Its translation is CASSYVGTDSPLHF. The V call is TRBV6-2 or TRBV6-3, the J call TRBJ1-6; D remains unclear. V was shortened by 2 bases and J by 8 bases, with 10 bases between the two germline ends. The germline CDR1 and CDR2 sequences are MNHEY and SVGEGT. The CDR3 has 14 amino acids.

V is TRBV5-1 and J is TRBJ1-1; possibly TRBD1 for D (5 bases). Germline-derived CDR1 and CDR2 are SGHRS and YFSETQ. Trimming removed 0 bases at V and 4 bases at J, with 13 bases between. The CDR3 extends over 15 amino acids. The CDR3 sequence is CASSLVGTGFTEAFF. As DNA, the CDR3 is TGCGCCAGCAGCTTGGTGGGGACGGGCTTCACTGAAGCTTTCTTT.

This clonotype was detected a few times. The chain carries TRBV7-9 and TRBJ2-7; no definite D call. The CDR3 has 13 residues. Germline V gene lookup returns CDR1 SEHNR and CDR2 FQNEAQ (reference sequence). V lost 1 base to trimming and J lost 6 bases, with 10 bases between them. This CDR3 reads CASSLVSTSEQYF. The DNA of the CDR3 is TGTGCCAGCAGCTTAGTATCTACAAGCGAGCAGTACTTC.